The present T cell receptor beta chain was sequenced within a study of T cells after posttransplantation cyclophosphamide. Generated by immunoSEQ multiplex PCR, the TCRdb table keeps only in-frame clones and is missing some. The repertoire holds about 8,000 clones, with more than 90% as singletons. After removal of 4 bases from V and 0 bases from J, the junction contained 3 bases not matched to a gene. The CDR3 loop spans 15 amino acids. CDR1 and CDR2 (germline): KGHSH, LQKENI. Sequencing used CD4+ T cells sorted from blood. The V call is TRBV18, the J call TRBJ1-1, with TRBD1 matching over 9 bases. The receptor was isolated from a woman in her forties or fifties in good health and a related stem cell transplant donor. CDR3 in DNA: TGTGCCAGCTCACAGGGACAGGGTATGAACACTGAAGCTTTCTTT. Protein sequence: CASSQGQGMNTEAFF.